The rows below give T cell receptor beta chains drawn from one sample of a study of T cell responses to AZD1222 COVID-19 vaccine. Method: immunoSEQ multiplex PCR; TCRdb's copy keeps in-frame clones and lacks some. The sample yields 120,000 or so clones, 80% to 90% seen once. Sequencing was performed on peripheral blood, taken 28 days after the second AZD1222 dose. The receptors here all came from an adult who received the AZD1222 COVID-19 vaccine. CDR3s include the opening cysteine and the closing phenylalanine or tryptophan. The D gene is left open where the match is weak. Where a row states a size, it is once, few, many or the class of an expanded clone; other rows omit it.

J gene | clone size | D gene | V gene | CDR3 protein | CDR3 DNA
TRBJ2-7 | - | TRBD1 | TRBV24-1 | CATSDTGASYEQYF | TGTGCCACCAGTGACACAGGGGCCTCCTACGAGCAGTACTTC
TRBJ2-7 | - | - | TRBV5-6 | CASSGGPGFGYEQYF | TGTGCCAGCAGCGGGGGGCCCGGGTTTGGCTACGAGCAGTACTTC
TRBJ1-5 | few | - | TRBV3-1/TRBV3-2 | CASSQDLSGSGPQHF | TGTGCCAGCAGCCAAGATCTGTCAGGGTCCGGGCCCCAGCATTTT
TRBJ2-3 | - | - | TRBV6-5 | CASTWERNTQYF | TGTGCCAGCACGTGGGAGCGAAATACGCAGTATTTT
TRBJ2-7 | - | TRBD2 | TRBV4-1 | CASSPRTSLAEQYF | TGCGCCAGCAGCCCCCGGACTAGTCTGGCCGAGCAGTACTTC
TRBJ1-5 | - | TRBD1 | TRBV5-1 | CASSPGGDQPQHF | TGCGCCAGCTCTCCAGGGGGTGACCAGCCCCAGCATTTT
TRBJ1-6 | few | - | TRBV6-5 | CASEAGYNSPLHF | TGTGCCAGCGAAGCAGGCTATAATTCACCCCTCCACTTT
TRBJ2-2 | few | - | TRBV12-2 | CASRPLQGPGELFF | TGTGCAAGTCGCCCTCTACAGGGGCCCGGGGAGCTGTTTTTT
TRBJ2-5 | - | - | TRBV2 | CASKNSESRETQYF | TGTGCCAGCAAAAACTCAGAGTCTCGGGAGACCCAGTACTTC
TRBJ1-2 | once | - | TRBV29-1 | CSVVSRDLTYGYTF | TGCAGCGTTGTGAGTAGGGACTTAACCTATGGCTACACCTTC
TRBJ1-2 | few | - | TRBV24-1 | CATSDSRWGGQGYGYTF | TGTGCCACCAGTGACTCCCGGTGGGGGGGGCAGGGCTATGGCTACACCTTC
TRBJ1-4 | - | - | TRBV30 | CAWSVYPAGEKLFF | TGTGCCTGGAGTGTCTACCCGGCGGGGGAAAAACTGTTTTTT
TRBJ2-1 | - | TRBD1 | TRBV19 | CASSIEDRDYNEQFF | TGTGCCAGTAGTATCGAGGACAGGGACTACAATGAGCAGTTCTTC
TRBJ1-2 | - | TRBD1 | TRBV4-1 | CASSQRSGDRGHGYGYTF | TGCGCCAGCAGCCAAAGATCAGGGGACAGGGGGCACGGCTATGGCTACACCTTC
TRBJ2-3 | - | - | TRBV19 | CASSIGGQGSDTQYF | TGTGCCAGTAGTATAGGTGGTCAGGGGTCCGATACGCAGTATTTT
TRBJ2-1 | - | TRBD2 | TRBV28 | CASSLIGLAGGGYNEQFF | TGTGCCAGCAGTTTAATCGGACTAGCGGGAGGAGGATACAATGAGCAGTTCTTC
TRBJ2-2 | - | - | TRBV7-9 | CASHPNTGGGPGTGELFF | TGTGCCAGTCACCCAAACACCGGGGGCGGGCCGGGGACCGGGGAGCTGTTTTTT
TRBJ2-7 | - | - | TRBV19 | CASSIGALGSYEQYF | TGTGCCAGTAGTATAGGGGCTCTCGGCTCCTACGAGCAGTACTTC
TRBJ1-4 | once | TRBD1 | TRBV6-1 | CASSSTGGNEKLFF | TGTGCCAGCAGTTCGACAGGGGGAAATGAAAAACTGTTTTTT
TRBJ2-3 | once | TRBD1 | TRBV29-1 | CSAAEGATDTQYF | TGCAGCGCTGCCGAGGGGGCCACAGATACGCAGTATTTT
TRBJ2-1 | once | TRBD2 | TRBV7-9 | CASSSRGSSGGHNEQFF | TGTGCCAGCAGCTCCCGAGGGTCTAGCGGAGGACACAATGAGCAGTTCTTC
TRBJ2-1 | - | - | TRBV19 | CAVGLHEQFF | TGTGCCGTAGGACTTCATGAGCAGTTCTTC
TRBJ2-3 | - | TRBD1 | TRBV27 | CASSLMSDRVGNTQYF | TGTGCCAGCAGTCTTATGTCGGACAGGGTGGGGAATACGCAGTATTTT
TRBJ1-4 | - | - | TRBV28 | CASSLHRVFNEKLFF | TGTGCCAGCAGTTTGCATCGTGTCTTTAATGAAAAACTGTTTTTT
TRBJ1-1 | - | - | TRBV7-3 | CASSYPGASEAFF | TGTGCCAGCAGCTACCCCGGGGCTTCTGAAGCTTTCTTT
TRBJ2-1 | - | TRBD2 | TRBV6-2/TRBV6-3 | CASSYSNLGLAAYNEQFF | TGTGCCAGCAGTTACTCGAATTTGGGTCTAGCGGCCTACAATGAGCAGTTCTTC
TRBJ1-1 | - | - | TRBV4-1 | CASSRGQTMNTEAFF | TGCGCCAGCAGCCGCGGACAGACCATGAACACTGAAGCTTTCTTT
TRBJ2-7 | - | - | TRBV7-8 | CASSTGPGYEQYF | TGTGCCAGCAGCACGGGACCGGGCTACGAGCAGTACTTC
TRBJ1-2 | - | - | TRBV4-2 | CASSQDGGSYGYTF | TGTGCCAGCAGCCAAGACGGGGGGAGCTATGGCTACACCTTC
TRBJ2-7 | - | - | TRBV4-1 | CASSQSGNEQYF | TGCGCCAGCAGCCAATCCGGGAACGAGCAGTACTTC
TRBJ2-5 | - | TRBD1 | TRBV15 | CATSKGDRDPETQYF | TGTGCCACCAGCAAAGGGGACAGGGACCCAGAGACCCAGTACTTC
TRBJ1-3 | - | TRBD1 | TRBV2 | CASSTQGFSGNTIYF | TGTGCCAGCAGTACACAGGGGTTTAGTGGAAACACCATATATTTT
TRBJ1-5 | - | - | TRBV3-1/TRBV3-2 | CASSQDWRGAQPQHF | TGTGCCAGCAGCCAAGATTGGAGGGGGGCTCAGCCCCAGCATTTT
TRBJ1-4 | - | - | TRBV3-1/TRBV3-2 | CASSQGGRQLNEKLFF | TGTGCCAGCAGCCAAGGAGGACGACAGCTTAATGAAAAACTGTTTTTT
TRBJ1-3 | - | - | TRBV4-1 | CASSQFAGGNTIYF | TGCGCCAGCAGCCAATTTGCGGGGGGAAACACCATATATTTT
TRBJ1-3 | - | - | TRBV11-3 | CASSLSSGGRYGNTIYF | TGTGCCAGCAGCTTGTCATCTGGCGGGAGGTATGGAAACACCATATATTTT
TRBJ1-5 | - | - | TRBV18 | CASSPPGSNQPQHF | TGTGCCAGCTCACCACCGGGGAGCAATCAGCCCCAGCATTTT
TRBJ2-4 | - | - | TRBV24-1 | CATSGGSTNIQYF | TGTGCCACCAGTGGGGGGTCGACAAACATTCAGTACTTC
TRBJ2-1 | - | TRBD2 | TRBV3-1/TRBV3-2 | CASSDAGGAYNEQFF | TGTGCCAGCAGCGATGCGGGAGGGGCCTACAATGAGCAGTTCTTC
TRBJ2-7 | - | - | TRBV2 | CASTQSPGGPYEQYF | TGTGCCAGCACCCAAAGTCCTGGCGGACCCTACGAGCAGTACTTC
TRBJ1-4 | - | - | TRBV25-1 | CASNLVRAPEPREKLFF | TGTGCCAGCAATCTAGTGAGGGCTCCCGAACCGCGTGAAAAACTGTTTTTT
TRBJ2-3 | - | TRBD1 | TRBV5-1 | CASSSQTGGSIADTQYF | TGCGCCAGCAGCAGTCAGACAGGGGGTTCAATTGCAGATACGCAGTATTTT
TRBJ1-1 | - | TRBD1 | TRBV12-5 | CASGPGQGTEAFF | TGTGCTAGTGGTCCCGGACAGGGGACTGAAGCTTTCTTT
TRBJ2-2 | - | - | TRBV11-3 | CASSVGFAGELFF | TGTGCCAGCAGCGTTGGGTTTGCCGGGGAGCTGTTTTTT
TRBJ2-2 | - | - | TRBV5-1 | CASSLGAGNTGELFF | TGCGCCAGCAGCTTGGGTGCAGGGAACACCGGGGAGCTGTTTTTT
TRBJ1-6 | - | - | TRBV6-4 | CASSGSERGSYNSPLHF | TGTGCCAGCAGTGGAAGTGAGAGGGGTTCTTATAATTCACCCCTCCACTTT
TRBJ2-7 | - | TRBD1 | TRBV4-2 | CASSRDRDTYEQYF | TGTGCCAGCTCCCGGGACAGGGACACCTACGAGCAGTACTTC
TRBJ2-1 | - | - | TRBV27 | CASTITGSSYNEQFF | TGTGCCAGCACGATAACAGGGAGCTCCTACAATGAGCAGTTCTTC
TRBJ2-2 | - | - | TRBV5-1 | CASSLAARAGTGELFF | TGCGCCAGCAGCTTGGCCGCCAGGGCGGGCACCGGGGAGCTGTTTTTT
TRBJ1-4 | once | TRBD1 | TRBV4-1 | CASSPGQGRDKLFF | TGCGCCAGCAGCCCCGGACAGGGGAGAGACAAACTGTTTTTT
TRBJ2-7 | - | - | TRBV7-9 | CASSLVPNYSYEQYF | TGTGCCAGCAGCTTAGTGCCTAACTACTCCTACGAGCAGTACTTC
TRBJ2-7 | - | TRBD2 | TRBV11-2 | CASRQTSGSYEQYF | TGTGCCAGCAGACAGACTAGCGGGAGTTACGAGCAGTACTTC
TRBJ1-1 | - | - | TRBV5-1 | CASSLVGENTEAFF | TGCGCCAGCAGCTTGGTGGGAGAGAACACTGAAGCTTTCTTT
TRBJ1-2 | - | - | TRBV5-1 | CASSLSGDYGYTF | TGCGCCAGTTCTCTATCGGGAGACTATGGCTACACCTTC
TRBJ1-2 | - | - | TRBV5-1 | CASSLEEGQVDGYTF | TGCGCCAGCAGCTTGGAAGAGGGGCAGGTCGATGGCTACACCTTC
TRBJ1-1 | - | - | TRBV7-3 | CASSLAGGKTEAFF | TGTGCCAGCAGCTTAGCCGGGGGCAAGACTGAAGCTTTCTTT
TRBJ1-2 | - | - | TRBV27 | CASSLNGANYGYTF | TGTGCCAGCAGTTTAAACGGAGCTAACTATGGCTACACCTTC